The T cell receptor beta chain under discussion was sequenced for a study of cytomegalovirus exposure and HLA in healthy donors. The study's findings and limits: Reportedly, TCR beta sequences accurately predicted HLA-A and HLA-B alleles in most subjects. Later work associated 16,951 TCR beta sequences with HLA alleles at 0.05 false discovery rate. The study designated roughly 150 TCR beta chains cytomegalovirus-associated. Indistinguishable V segments, including TRBV6-2 and TRBV6-3, were excluded.

In the PCR, 60 Vbeta and 13 Jbeta primers were used. Produced via immunoSEQ multiplex PCR; TCRdb's table is partial and in-frame only. Of fewer than 200,000 clones in the sample, approximately 80% are singletons; the top ten hold roughly 0.76%. Germline CDR1 reads SGDLS; CDR2 reads YYNGEE. Trimming took 1 base from V and 7 from J, leaving 12 bases between them. The CDR3 extends over 14 amino acids. Comments on this clone: The antigen remains unidentified.

The genes are TRBV9 and TRBJ2-1; D ambiguous. The sequenced sample was PBMCs. The sequence came from a female donor in good health and CMV-seronegative. This CDR3 is CASSVQITGNEQFF. The CDR3 DNA is TGTGCCAGCAGCGTACAAATTACCGGGAATGAGCAGTTCTTC.